This T cell receptor beta chain was captured by sequencing in a study of shared clonotypes between healthy human individuals. Trimming stripped 0 bases from V and 1 base from J, with 9 bases between. CDR3 length: 15 amino acids. CDR1 and CDR2 from the germline V gene are SGHDT and YYEEEE. The assay was immunoSEQ multiplex PCR, and TCRdb's table has in-frame clones only and misses some. This table has a few hundred thousand clones, around 87% appearing once. This clone was seen once. The specimen sequenced was memory CD8+ T cells sorted from blood. Subset noted: CD45RO+ cells pooled with CCR7-negative TemRA cells. The gene calls are TRBV5-6 and TRBJ2-3, with D possibly being TRBD2 (5 bases). The receptor's source is a man younger than 35 in good health. CDR3 in amino acids: CASSLARAGTDTQYF. CDR3 nucleotide sequence: TGTGCCAGCAGCTTGGCCCGAGCGGGCACAGATACGCAGTATTTT.